The 6 T cell receptor beta chains reported below all come from one sample, sequenced in a study of blood T cell repertoires in COVID-19. The table came from immunoSEQ multiplex PCR; TCRdb's copy has only in-frame clones and leaves some out. The table includes tens of thousands of clones, roughly 82% detected once. Sequencing input: peripheral blood. Source of these receptors: a man aged 50-60 years with active or convalescent COVID-19.

V gene TRBV5-4 combines with J gene TRBJ2-1; 7 bases line up with TRBD1. J was trimmed by 4 bases and V by 1 base; bases with no gene match: 2. The CDR3 sequence is 14 residues long. Germline CDR1 SGHNT, CDR2 YYREEE (reference sequence). CDR3 amino acids: CASSLWDRYNEQFF. CDR3 in DNA: TGTGCCAGCAGCTTGTGGGACAGATACAATGAGCAGTTCTTC.

The chain links TRBV6-5 to TRBJ1-3; the D gene is possibly TRBD1 (5 bases). Trimming left V 7 bases short and J 8 bases short, with 18 bases between. CDR1 and CDR2 from the germline V gene are MNHEY and SVGAGI. CDR3 length: 14 residues. CDR3 residues: CASTTQVGAHTIYF. The DNA for the CDR3 is TGTGCCAGCACCACTCAGGTTGGGGCCCACACCATATATTTT.

This sequence joins TRBV27 and TRBJ2-1, with 12 bases aligning to TRBD2. CDR1 is MNHEY, CDR2 SMNVEV, per germline (reference sequence). V shed 3 bases, J shed 7 bases, and the junction held 7 bases outside the gene matches. This CDR3 comprises 16 residues. The CDR3, as DNA: TGTGCCAGCAGTTTTTCGCTAGCGGGGGGGCGGAATGAGCAGTTCTTC. This sequence encodes CASSFSLAGGRNEQFF.

This clone was seen only a few times. The chain employs TRBV12-5 and TRBJ1-6; perhaps TRBD1 as D (6 bases). CDR1 and CDR2 from the germline V gene are LGHNT and FRNRAP. This CDR3 is built from 14 residues. The V gene lost 5 bases and the J gene lost 9 bases, with 14 bases spanning the gap. CDR3 region: CASGMERGSSPLHF. CDR3 bases: TGTGCTAGTGGTATGGAGAGGGGGAGTTCACCCCTCCACTTT.

CDR3 sequence (DNA): TGTGCCAGCTCACCGACACAGTTCAATTCACCCCTCCACTTT. Protein sequence: CASSPTQFNSPLHF. The chain employs TRBV18 and TRBJ1-6; D uncertain. Trimming shortened V by 3 bases and J by 7 bases, and 10 bases separated the two germline ends. Germline V gene sequence: CDR1 KGHSH, CDR2 LQKENI. CDR3 length: 14 residues.

This chain connects TRBV27 to TRBJ1-6; the D gene is possibly TRBD1 (6 bases). The CDR3 length is 15 residues. V shed 7 bases and J shed 7 bases, with 17 bases lying between them. The germline V gene has CDR1 MNHEY and CDR2 SMNVEV (reference sequence). For the CDR3, the DNA is TGTGCCAGCACCGCCGACAGGCTCAGGAATTCACCCCTCCACTTT. This codes for CASTADRLRNSPLHF.